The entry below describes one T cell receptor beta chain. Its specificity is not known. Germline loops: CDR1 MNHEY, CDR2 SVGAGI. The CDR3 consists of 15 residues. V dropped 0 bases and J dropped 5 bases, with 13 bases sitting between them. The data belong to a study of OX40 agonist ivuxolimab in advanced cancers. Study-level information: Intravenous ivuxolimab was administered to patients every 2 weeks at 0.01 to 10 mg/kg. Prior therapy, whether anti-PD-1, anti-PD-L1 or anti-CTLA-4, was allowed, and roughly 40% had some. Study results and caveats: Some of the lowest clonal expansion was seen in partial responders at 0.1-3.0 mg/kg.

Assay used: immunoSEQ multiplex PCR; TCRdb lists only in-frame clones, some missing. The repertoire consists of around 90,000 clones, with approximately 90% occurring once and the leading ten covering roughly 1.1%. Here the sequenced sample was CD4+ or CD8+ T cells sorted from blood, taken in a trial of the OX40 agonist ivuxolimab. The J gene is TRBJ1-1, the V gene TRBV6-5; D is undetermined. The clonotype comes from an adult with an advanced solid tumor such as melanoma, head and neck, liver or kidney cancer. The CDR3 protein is CASSYSVAGNTEAFF. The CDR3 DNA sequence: TGTGCCAGCAGTTACTCAGTGGCCGGGAATACTGAAGCTTTCTTT.